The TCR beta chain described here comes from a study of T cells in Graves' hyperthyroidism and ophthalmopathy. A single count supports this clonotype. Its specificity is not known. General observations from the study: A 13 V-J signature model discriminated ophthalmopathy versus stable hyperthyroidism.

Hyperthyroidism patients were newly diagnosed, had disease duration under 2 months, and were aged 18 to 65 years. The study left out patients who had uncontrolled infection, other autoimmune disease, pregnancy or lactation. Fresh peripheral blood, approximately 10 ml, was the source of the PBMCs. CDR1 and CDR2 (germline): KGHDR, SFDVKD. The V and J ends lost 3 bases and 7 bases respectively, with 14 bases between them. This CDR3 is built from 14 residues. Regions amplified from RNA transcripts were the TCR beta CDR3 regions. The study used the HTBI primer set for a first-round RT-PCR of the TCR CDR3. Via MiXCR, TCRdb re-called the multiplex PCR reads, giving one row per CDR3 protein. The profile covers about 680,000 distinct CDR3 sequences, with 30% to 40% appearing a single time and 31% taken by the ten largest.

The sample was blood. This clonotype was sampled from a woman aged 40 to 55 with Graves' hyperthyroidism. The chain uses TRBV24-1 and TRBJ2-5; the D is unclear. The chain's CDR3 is CATSDPSVHGTQYF. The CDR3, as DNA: TGTGCCACCAGTGATCCCTCGGTCCACGGGACCCAGTACTTC.